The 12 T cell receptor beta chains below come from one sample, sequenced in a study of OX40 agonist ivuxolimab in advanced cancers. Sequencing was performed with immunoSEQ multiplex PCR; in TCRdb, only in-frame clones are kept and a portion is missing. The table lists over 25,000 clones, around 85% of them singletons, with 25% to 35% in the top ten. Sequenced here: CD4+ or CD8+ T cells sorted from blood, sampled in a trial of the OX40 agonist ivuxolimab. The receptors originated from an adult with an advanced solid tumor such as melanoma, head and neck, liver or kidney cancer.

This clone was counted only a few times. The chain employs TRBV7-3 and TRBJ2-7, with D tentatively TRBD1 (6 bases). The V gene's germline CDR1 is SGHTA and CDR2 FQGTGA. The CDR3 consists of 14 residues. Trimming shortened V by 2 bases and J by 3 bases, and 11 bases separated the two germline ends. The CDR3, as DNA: TGTGCCAGCAGCTTATTCCCGGGACACTACGAGCAGTACTTC. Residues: CASSLFPGHYEQYF.

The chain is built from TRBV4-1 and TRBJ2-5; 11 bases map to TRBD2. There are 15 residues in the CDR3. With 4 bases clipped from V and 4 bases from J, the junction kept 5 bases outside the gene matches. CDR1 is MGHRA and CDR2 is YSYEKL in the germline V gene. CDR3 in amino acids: CASSLVAGGLETQYF. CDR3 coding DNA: TGCGCCAGCAGCCTCGTAGCGGGAGGGCTAGAGACCCAGTACTTC.

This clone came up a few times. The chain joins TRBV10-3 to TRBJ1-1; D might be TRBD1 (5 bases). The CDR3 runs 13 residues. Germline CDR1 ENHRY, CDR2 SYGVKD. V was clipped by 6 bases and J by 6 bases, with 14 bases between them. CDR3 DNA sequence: TGTGCCATCAGCGACAGCCCCGGGGCTGAAGCTTTCTTT. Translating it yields CAISDSPGAEAFF.

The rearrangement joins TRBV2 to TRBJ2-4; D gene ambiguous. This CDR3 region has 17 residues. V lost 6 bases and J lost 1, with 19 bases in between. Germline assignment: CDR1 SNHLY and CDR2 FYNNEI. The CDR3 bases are TGTGCCAGCAGGCCACCGCTTGGGAAAAGGGCCAAAAACATTCAGTACTTC. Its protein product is CASRPPLGKRAKNIQYF.

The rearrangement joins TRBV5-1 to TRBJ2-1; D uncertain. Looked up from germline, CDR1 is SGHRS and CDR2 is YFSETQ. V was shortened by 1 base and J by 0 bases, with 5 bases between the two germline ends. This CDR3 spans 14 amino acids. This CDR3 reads CASSLWSSYNEQFF. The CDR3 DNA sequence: TGCGCCAGCAGCTTGTGGAGCTCCTACAATGAGCAGTTCTTC.

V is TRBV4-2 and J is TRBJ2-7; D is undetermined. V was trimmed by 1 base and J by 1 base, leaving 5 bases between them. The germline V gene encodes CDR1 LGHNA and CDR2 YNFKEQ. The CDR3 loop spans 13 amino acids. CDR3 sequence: CASSQGRSYEQYF. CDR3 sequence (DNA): TGTGCCAGCAGCCAAGGCAGATCCTACGAGCAGTACTTC.

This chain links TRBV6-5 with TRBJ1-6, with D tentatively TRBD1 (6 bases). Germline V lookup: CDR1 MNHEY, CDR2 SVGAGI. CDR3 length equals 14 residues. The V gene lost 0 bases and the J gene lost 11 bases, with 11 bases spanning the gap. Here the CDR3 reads CASSYSTAGAPLHF. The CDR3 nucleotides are TGTGCCAGCAGTTACTCGACTGCAGGGGCACCCCTCCACTTT.

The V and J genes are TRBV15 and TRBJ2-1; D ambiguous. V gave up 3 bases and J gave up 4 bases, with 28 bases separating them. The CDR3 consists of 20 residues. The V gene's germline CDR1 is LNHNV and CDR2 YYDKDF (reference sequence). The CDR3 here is CATSRPIDGPPNYGYNEQFF. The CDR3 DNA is TGTGCCACCAGCAGGCCGATTGATGGCCCCCCGAACTACGGGTACAATGAGCAGTTCTTC.

This chain's CDR3 is CASSFGTSGNNEQFF. The CDR3, as DNA: TGTGCCAGCAGTTTTGGGACTAGCGGGAACAATGAGCAGTTCTTC. This chain links TRBV27 with TRBJ2-1; 13 positions match TRBD2. The CDR3 sequence is 15 residues long. CDR1 is MNHEY and CDR2 is SMNVEV in the germline V gene (reference sequence). Losses at the gene ends were 3 bases for V and 5 bases for J; bases not matched to a gene: 1.

The CDR3 here is CSVCLEGGQETQYF. The CDR3 nucleotides are TGCAGCGTCTGTTTAGAGGGGGGGCAAGAGACCCAGTACTTC. The chain is built from TRBV29-1 and TRBJ2-5, with D possibly being TRBD2 (7 bases). In germline, CDR1 is SQVTM, CDR2 ANQGSEA. This CDR3 has 14 amino acids. The V gene lost 6 bases and the J gene lost 2 bases, with 16 bases spanning the gap. Based on the CDR3 plus reference TRBV29-1 and TRBJ2-5, the full variable domain is SAVISQKPSRDICQRGTSLTIQCQVDSQVTMMFWYRQQPGQSLTLIATANQGSEATYESGFVIDKFPISRPNLTFSTLTVSNMSPEDSSIYLCSVCLEGGQETQYFGPGTRLLVL.

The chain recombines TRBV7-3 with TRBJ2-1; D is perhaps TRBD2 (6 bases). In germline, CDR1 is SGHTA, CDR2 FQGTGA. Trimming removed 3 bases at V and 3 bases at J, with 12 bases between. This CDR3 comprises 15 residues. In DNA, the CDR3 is TGTGCCAGCAGCTTGGGGGGAGAAGTCTACAATGAGCAGTTCTTC. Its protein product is CASSLGGEVYNEQFF.

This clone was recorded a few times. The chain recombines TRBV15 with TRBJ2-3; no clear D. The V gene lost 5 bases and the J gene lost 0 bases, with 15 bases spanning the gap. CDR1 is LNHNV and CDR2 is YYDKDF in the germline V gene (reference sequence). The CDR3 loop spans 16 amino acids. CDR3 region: CATSDLHGPSTDTQYF. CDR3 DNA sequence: TGTGCCACCAGCGACCTACACGGACCTAGCACAGATACGCAGTATTTT.